A single T cell receptor (beta chain) is shown here with its context. This sample is part of a study of OX40 agonist ivuxolimab in advanced cancers. The protocol was immunoSEQ multiplex PCR, while the TCRdb copy is restricted to in-frame clones and leaves out a portion. The sample yields 45,000 to 60,000 clones, approximately 89% seen once. The CDR3 is 11 residues long. Germline CDR1 and CDR2: MGHRA and YSYEKL. Trimming left V 0 bases short and J 7 bases short, with 4 bases between. This chain connects TRBV4-1 to TRBJ2-7, with D unresolved. The origin of this receptor is an adult with an advanced solid tumor such as melanoma, head and neck, liver or kidney cancer. This material consisted of CD4+ or CD8+ T cells sorted from blood, taken in a trial of the OX40 agonist ivuxolimab. As DNA, the CDR3 is TGCGCCAGCAGCCAAGATAGTGAGCAGTACTTC. Translated, it gives CASSQDSEQYF.